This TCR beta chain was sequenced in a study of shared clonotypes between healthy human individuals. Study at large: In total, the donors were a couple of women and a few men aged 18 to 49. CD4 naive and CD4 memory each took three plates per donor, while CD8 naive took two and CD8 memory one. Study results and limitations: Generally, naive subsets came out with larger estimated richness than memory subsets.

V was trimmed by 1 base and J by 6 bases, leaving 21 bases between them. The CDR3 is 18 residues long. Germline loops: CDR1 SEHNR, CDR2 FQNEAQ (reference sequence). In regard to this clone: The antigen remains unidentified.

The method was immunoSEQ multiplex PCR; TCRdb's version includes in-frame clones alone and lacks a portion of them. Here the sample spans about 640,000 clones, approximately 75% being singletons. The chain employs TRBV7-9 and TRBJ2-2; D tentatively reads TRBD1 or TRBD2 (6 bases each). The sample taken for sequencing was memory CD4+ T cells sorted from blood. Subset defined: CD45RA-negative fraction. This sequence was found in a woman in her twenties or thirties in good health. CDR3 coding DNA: TGTGCCAGCAGCTTAGTGGCGGGACAAGGACTCTATTCCGGGGAGCTGTTTTTT. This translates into CASSLVAGQGLYSGELFF.